The clone carrying this T cell receptor beta chain has more than one count but fewer than ten. Profiled with immunoSEQ multiplex PCR; TCRdb holds only in-frame clones, not every one. Of 10,000 to 15,000 clones listed, approximately 24% are singletons. This sample is part of a study of sequential checkpoint blockade in melanoma. This CDR3 comprises 15 residues. The germline V gene encodes CDR1 LNHDA and CDR2 SQIVND (reference sequence). The J segment lost 9 bases and the V segment lost 4 bases, leaving 9 bases of the junction unmatched. As to treatment: randomized to nivolumab then ipilimumab (arm A) or the reverse (arm B).

The TCR originated in a human donor with melanoma. The specimen was tumor tissue (inferred from file names), collected from a patient given nivolumab and ipilimumab in sequence. V is TRBV19 and J is TRBJ2-1, with 10 nucleotides matching TRBD2. The chain's CDR3 is CASSTSGGWGSEQFF. In nucleotides, the CDR3 is TGTGCCAGTAGTACTAGCGGGGGCTGGGGTAGTGAGCAGTTCTTC.